This TCR beta chain was found in a study of blood T cells in healthy people across ages. Findings of the study overall: Because donor CMV status was unknown, expanded clonotype changes were possibly confounded. Diversity was higher, and naive CD4+ cells more numerous, in long-lived donors than in aged donors.

This CDR3 contains 15 residues. Trimming left V 5 bases short and J 0 bases short, with 12 bases between. Germline V gene data show CDR1 as SEHNR and CDR2 as FQNEAQ (reference sequence). Together with a sample-barcoded 5' primer, a J-beta primer mix was included in a second PCR lasting roughly 6 to 12 cycles. In TCRdb, the 5' RACE reads were re-called with MiXCR into one record per CDR3 protein. The sample has about a million distinct CDR3 sequences, 30% to 40% seen once; the top ten hold less than 15%. This clonotype occurred a few times. The antigen remains undetermined. The chain carries TRBV7-9 and TRBJ2-3, with a weak D call TRBD2 (5 bases). The material sequenced was blood. The TCR was taken from a man between 18 and 29 years old in good health. The CDR3 nucleotides are TGTGCCAGCAGCCCCGGGGTCCGAAGCACAGATACGCAGTATTTT. This encodes CASSPGVRSTDTQYF.